Here is one T cell receptor beta chain with its context. This sample is part of a study of T cell responses to AZD1222 COVID-19 vaccine. Data came from immunoSEQ multiplex PCR; TCRdb stores just in-frame clones and leaves some out. In the table there are over 100,000 clones, 85% to 90% of which are singletons. V lost 1 base and J 2 bases, leaving 12 bases between the germline ends. The germline V gene encodes CDR1 SGHAT and CDR2 FQNNGV. The CDR3 has 15 residues. This sequence was found in an adult in good health. Sequencing used peripheral blood, obtained on day 0 of AZD1222 vaccination. This chain uses TRBV11-2 with TRBJ2-7, with D tentatively TRBD1 or TRBD2 (5 bases each). CDR3 amino acids: CASSLVPGTAYEQYF. Written as DNA, the CDR3 is TGTGCCAGCAGCTTAGTACCGGGGACGGCCTACGAGCAGTACTTC. Full variable domain (missing parts from reference TRBV11-2 and TRBJ2-7): EAGVAQSPRYKIIEKRQSVAFWCNPISGHATLYWYQQILGQGPKLLIQFQNNGVVDDSQLPKDRFSAERLKGVDSTLKIQPAKLEDSAVYLCASSLVPGTAYEQYFGPGTRLTVT.